This is a list of T cell receptor beta chains from one sample in a study of cytomegalovirus exposure and HLA in healthy donors. The data were produced by immunoSEQ multiplex PCR, yet TCRdb's version contains in-frame clones alone and is incomplete. The ten most abundant clones cover roughly 2% of a sample with approximately 140,000 clones. Sequenced material: PBMCs. The receptors were gathered from a woman aged 18-29 years in good health and CMV-seronegative. CDR3s include the opening cysteine and the closing phenylalanine or tryptophan. D genes are given only for firm matches. The size of a clone is reported for some rows only, either as once, few or many, or as a class for expanded clones.

j_gene	abundance	v_gene	d_gene	CDR3aa	CDR3nt
TRBJ1-1	NA	TRBV9	NA	CASSATQGSTEAFF	TGTGCCAGCAGCGCGACCCAGGGGTCTACTGAAGCTTTCTTT
TRBJ2-7	NA	TRBV4-1	TRBD2	CASSQSLAGGSYEQYF	TGCGCCAGCAGCCAGTCACTAGCGGGAGGTTCCTACGAGCAGTACTTC
TRBJ2-2	NA	TRBV29-1	NA	CSVEGAGLTGELFF	TGCAGCGTTGAAGGAGCAGGGTTGACCGGGGAGCTGTTTTTT
TRBJ2-1	NA	TRBV4-3	TRBD2	CASSRRASGGEQFF	TGCGCCAGCAGCCGGAGGGCGAGCGGGGGGGAGCAGTTCTTC
TRBJ1-2	NA	TRBV6-1	NA	CASRETDIGYGYTF	TGTGCCAGCAGAGAGACGGACATAGGCTATGGCTACACCTTC
TRBJ1-1	NA	TRBV9	TRBD1	CASSRQGASGTEAFF	TGTGCCAGCAGCAGGCAGGGGGCCTCGGGAACTGAAGCTTTCTTT
TRBJ1-2	NA	TRBV6-6	TRBD1	CASTGGGAYGYTF	TGTGCCTCGACGGGAGGGGGCGCCTATGGCTACACCTTC
TRBJ2-1	NA	TRBV4-2	TRBD2	CASSQEASGRSSYNEQFF	TGTGCCAGCAGCCAAGAGGCTAGCGGGAGGAGCTCCTACAATGAGCAGTTCTTC
TRBJ2-1	NA	TRBV19	NA	CASSTLSTQGTEQFF	TGTGCCAGTAGTACGTTAAGTACTCAGGGGACTGAGCAGTTCTTC
TRBJ2-4	NA	TRBV4-3	TRBD2	CASSQELRTSGLAKNIQYF	TGCGCCAGCAGCCAGGAACTTCGGACTAGCGGATTAGCCAAAAACATTCAGTACTTC
TRBJ1-1	NA	TRBV11-2	NA	CASSLTGPTEAFF	TGTGCCAGCAGCTTAACAGGCCCCACTGAAGCTTTCTTT
TRBJ1-5	NA	TRBV12-5	NA	CASGAATGPQHF	TGTGCTAGTGGGGCGGCTACGGGGCCCCAGCATTTT
TRBJ2-3	NA	TRBV4-2	NA	CASSHRLTTDTQYF	TGTGCCAGCAGCCACCGACTGACCACAGATACGCAGTATTTT
TRBJ2-4	NA	TRBV13	NA	CASSPASGAKNIQYF	TGTGCCAGCAGCCCTGCGTCCGGGGCCAAAAACATTCAGTACTTC
TRBJ1-1	NA	TRBV2	NA	CASSEAGNTEAFF	TGTGCCAGCAGTGAGGCAGGGAACACTGAAGCTTTCTTT
TRBJ2-3	NA	TRBV5-1	TRBD1	CASSMGQGTDTQYF	TGCGCCAGCAGCATGGGACAGGGCACAGATACGCAGTATTTT
TRBJ2-1	NA	TRBV15	NA	CATSRDVSYNEQFF	TGTGCCACCAGCAGAGATGTCAGCTACAATGAGCAGTTCTTC
TRBJ1-2	NA	TRBV18	TRBD1	CASSPEGQPNYGYTF	TGTGCCAGCTCACCCGAGGGACAGCCCAACTATGGCTACACCTTC
TRBJ1-1	NA	TRBV29-1	NA	CSVGYSLMNTEAFF	TGCAGCGTTGGATACAGCCTTATGAACACTGAAGCTTTCTTT
TRBJ1-1	NA	TRBV27	NA	CASSLLQGLVNTEAFF	TGTGCCAGCAGTTTACTGCAGGGACTGGTGAACACTGAAGCTTTCTTT
TRBJ2-1	NA	TRBV9	NA	CASSVGGHEQFF	TGTGCCAGCAGCGTAGGAGGGCACGAGCAGTTCTTC
TRBJ1-2	NA	TRBV18	NA	CASSPPTPGSYGYTF	TGTGCCAGCTCACCACCGACGCCGGGTTCTTATGGCTACACCTTC
TRBJ2-3	NA	TRBV6-1	TRBD1	CASSPGQGITDTQYF	TGTGCCAGCAGTCCGGGACAGGGAATCACAGATACGCAGTATTTT
TRBJ1-1	NA	TRBV7-2	NA	CASSRWGDTEAFF	TGTGCCAGCAGCCGCTGGGGCGACACTGAAGCTTTCTTT
TRBJ2-5	NA	TRBV5-5	TRBD1	CASSLEGQGVVETQYF	TGTGCCAGCAGCTTGGAGGGACAGGGGGTGGTAGAGACCCAGTACTTC
TRBJ2-5	NA	TRBV7-2	TRBD2	CASSLAPAGGGETQYF	TGTGCCAGCAGCTTAGCCCCGGCGGGAGGGGGAGAGACCCAGTACTTC
TRBJ2-1	NA	TRBV19	TRBD2	CASSARLAGGVYNEQFF	TGTGCCAGTAGTGCCAGACTAGCGGGAGGGGTCTACAATGAGCAGTTCTTC
TRBJ2-5	NA	TRBV4-2	TRBD2	CASSQRLAGVLETQYF	TGTGCCAGCAGCCAACGACTAGCGGGAGTGTTAGAGACCCAGTACTTC
TRBJ1-2	NA	TRBV29-1	NA	CSASNWQGNYGYTF	TGCAGCGCTAGCAATTGGCAGGGGAACTATGGCTACACCTTC
TRBJ2-3	NA	TRBV9	NA	CASSVGGGTTDTQYF	TGTGCCAGCAGCGTAGGTGGCGGGACCACAGATACGCAGTATTTT
TRBJ2-7	NA	TRBV5-6	NA	CASSFGLRDIEQYF	TGTGCCAGCAGCTTTGGGCTCAGGGACATCGAGCAGTACTTC
TRBJ1-2	NA	TRBV7-3	NA	CASSLSGTGTTLYGYTF	TGTGCCAGCAGCTTATCGGGTACAGGGACAACACTCTATGGCTACACCTTC
TRBJ2-7	NA	TRBV7-9	NA	CASSLGGGGNTYEQYF	TGTGCCAGCAGCTTAGGAGGAGGCGGTAATACCTACGAGCAGTACTTC
TRBJ1-1	medium-sized	TRBV27	NA	CASSLMGREAFF	TGTGCCAGCAGTTTAATGGGCAGGGAAGCTTTCTTT
TRBJ1-4	NA	TRBV18	NA	CASSPAYREGNEKLFF	TGTGCCAGCTCACCGGCCTACAGGGAGGGTAATGAAAAACTGTTTTTT
TRBJ2-1	NA	TRBV6-5	NA	CASSSLTPYNEQFF	TGTGCCAGCAGCTCTCTAACTCCGTACAATGAGCAGTTCTTC
TRBJ2-5	NA	TRBV7-8	NA	CASSSEGGLGEETQYF	TGTGCCAGCAGCTCGGAGGGAGGACTCGGGGAAGAGACCCAGTACTTC
TRBJ1-2	NA	TRBV7-9	NA	CASSLRDIGYTF	TGTGCCAGCAGCTTAAGGGACATCGGCTACACCTTC
TRBJ2-2	NA	TRBV30	NA	CAWRVLGPGELFF	TGTGCCTGGAGAGTCTTGGGGCCCGGGGAGCTGTTTTTT
TRBJ2-1	NA	TRBV11-2	TRBD2	CASSPGTTSQGNEQFF	TGTGCCAGCAGCCCCGGGACTACATCCCAAGGGAATGAGCAGTTCTTC
TRBJ1-2	NA	TRBV7-9	NA	CASSLAVGGYGYTF	TGTGCCAGCAGCTTAGCGGTGGGGGGCTATGGCTACACCTTC
TRBJ1-5	NA	TRBV25-1	NA	CASSEFYNQPQHF	TGTGCCAGCAGTGAATTCTACAATCAGCCCCAGCATTTT
TRBJ2-1	NA	TRBV19	NA	CASSSSAGDYNEQFF	TGTGCCAGTAGTTCGAGCGCCGGGGATTACAATGAGCAGTTCTTC
TRBJ1-2	NA	TRBV6-5	NA	CASSSRVAGYTF	TGTGCCAGCAGTTCCAGGGTAGCAGGCTACACCTTC
TRBJ1-2	NA	TRBV6-1	NA	CASSGPGASNYGYTF	TGTGCCAGCAGTGGGCCGGGAGCCTCTAACTATGGCTACACCTTC
TRBJ1-2	NA	TRBV19	TRBD1	CASRSQTGRLLYGYTF	TGTGCCAGTAGAAGCCAGACAGGGAGACTTCTCTATGGCTACACCTTC
TRBJ2-5	NA	TRBV7-3	NA	CASSLTARETQYF	TGTGCCAGCAGCTTGACTGCTCGGGAGACCCAGTACTTC
TRBJ2-2	NA	TRBV19	NA	CATSNQGTGELFF	TGTGCCACCAGTAACCAGGGCACCGGGGAGCTGTTTTTT
TRBJ2-7	NA	TRBV27	TRBD2	CASSLQAGVSYEQYF	TGTGCCAGCAGTTTACAAGCGGGGGTCTCCTACGAGCAGTACTTC
TRBJ2-3	NA	TRBV19	TRBD2	CASSTKLAGGSTDTQYF	TGTGCCAGTAGTACTAAACTAGCGGGGGGAAGCACAGATACGCAGTATTTT
TRBJ1-1	NA	TRBV5-1	TRBD1	CASAQGANTEAFF	TGCGCCTCGGCTCAGGGGGCAAACACTGAAGCTTTCTTT
TRBJ1-5	NA	TRBV30	NA	CAWSVKGQYQPQHF	TGTGCCTGGAGTGTAAAAGGACAGTATCAGCCCCAGCATTTT